Below, 10 T cell receptor beta chains from the same sample are listed, as sequenced in a study of blood T cell repertoires in COVID-19. Profiled with immunoSEQ multiplex PCR; TCRdb holds only in-frame clones, not every one. Of approximately 170,000 clones detected, about 84% appear once; the ten largest clones hold approximately 6%. The sequencing sample was made of PBMCs or T cells enriched from blood (not recorded which). These TCRs come from a man aged 35 to 55 who had recovered from COVID-19.

The V and J genes are TRBV19 and TRBJ1-1, with D unclear. Germline V gives CDR1 LNHDA, CDR2 SQIVND (reference sequence). Trimming took 8 bases from V and 0 from J, leaving 16 bases between them. CDR3 size: 15 residues. The CDR3 bases are TGTGCCAGTTCTTTTGTTTGGCAGATGAACACTGAAGCTTTCTTT. It codes for CASSFVWQMNTEAFF.

This clone showed up just a few times. This chain uses TRBV2 with TRBJ1-4; possible D gene TRBD1, 6 bases. CDR1 SNHLY and CDR2 FYNNEI come from the germline V gene. The CDR3 length is 17 residues. V lost 6 bases and J 3 bases, leaving 20 bases between the germline ends. CDR3 in amino acids: CASSFPHGTQPNEKLFF. CDR3 in DNA: TGTGCCAGCAGCTTTCCTCACGGGACACAGCCTAATGAAAAACTGTTTTTT. The full variable domain, in which reference TRBV2 and TRBJ1-4 provide the parts outside the CDR3, is EPEVTQTPSHQVTQMGQEVILRCVPISNHLYFYWYRQILGQKVEFLVSFYNNEISEKSEIFDDQFSVERPDGSNFTLKIRSTKLEDSAMYFCASSFPHGTQPNEKLFFGSGTQLSVL.

The chain links TRBV25-1 to TRBJ2-7, with 10 bases matching TRBD1. The CDR3 is made up of 17 amino acids. Trimming removed 6 bases from V and 0 bases from J; junction bases left unmatched: 11. Germline CDR1 reads MGHDK; CDR2 reads SYGVNS. The CDR3: CASSGDRGEGSSYEQYF. For the CDR3, the DNA is TGTGCCAGCAGCGGGGACAGGGGCGAGGGGAGCTCCTACGAGCAGTACTTC.

V and J are TRBV5-4 and TRBJ2-2; 8 bases are a match to TRBD2. Germline lookup yields CDR1 SGHNT and CDR2 YYREEE (reference sequence). V lost 4 bases to trimming and J lost 4 bases; unmatched junction nucleotides: 6. The CDR3 totals 15 residues. This CDR3 is CASSTGLAPTGELFF. In DNA, the CDR3 is TGTGCCAGCAGCACCGGACTAGCACCCACCGGGGAGCTGTTTTTT.

The chain is built from TRBV6-6 and TRBJ1-2; no clear D. Between the trimmed V and J ends, which lost 0 bases and 0 bases, there was a span of 8 bases. The CDR3 extends over 15 amino acids. In germline, CDR1 is MNHNY, CDR2 SVGAGI (reference sequence). DNA for the CDR3: TGTGCCAGCAGTTACTCCCATCAAACTAACTATGGCTACACCTTC. Its translation: CASSYSHQTNYGYTF.

The V gene is TRBV10-3, the J gene TRBJ2-5; the match to TRBD1 covers 11 bases. The V gene end was trimmed by 4 bases and the J gene end by 3 bases; junction bases not matched to a gene: 10. This CDR3 contains 17 residues. The germline CDR1 and CDR2 sequences are ENHRY and SYGVKD. This CDR3 reads CAISGRNMGQGEETQYF. The CDR3 region has the DNA TGTGCCATCAGTGGAAGAAATATGGGACAGGGGGAAGAGACCCAGTACTTC.

The genes are TRBV27 and TRBJ2-3, with 7 nucleotides matching TRBD1. Germline V gene sequence: CDR1 MNHEY, CDR2 SMNVEV (reference sequence). V dropped 6 bases and J dropped 4; count of bases not matched to a gene: 13. This CDR3 contains 16 residues. The CDR3: CASSRAGQVWSDTQYF. CDR3 in DNA: TGTGCCAGCAGCCGGGCTGGACAGGTATGGTCAGATACGCAGTATTTT.

This chain connects TRBV5-1 to TRBJ2-3; 10 bases align to TRBD1. J was trimmed by 6 bases and V by 0 bases; bases with no gene match: 7. Germline lookup yields CDR1 SGHRS and CDR2 YFSETQ. The CDR3 length is 16 residues. The CDR3 DNA is TGCGCCAGCAGCTTGGGACAGGGGGCAGTTGCGGATACGCAGTATTTT. Amino acids: CASSLGQGAVADTQYF.

The CDR3 loop is CASTLDEQGAGGTQYF. CDR3 in DNA: TGTGCCAGCACCCTAGATGAACAGGGGGCGGGGGGTACGCAGTATTTT. The chain joins TRBV2 to TRBJ2-3; a weak D match, TRBD1 (9 bases). Germline lookup yields CDR1 SNHLY and CDR2 FYNNEI. The CDR3 has 16 residues. Trimming took off 7 bases at V and 8 bases at J, with 25 bases between the two ends.

This rearrangement joins TRBV6-5 to TRBJ2-7, with D unclear. The CDR3 is 12 residues long. V lost 7 bases and J 6 bases, leaving 13 bases between the germline ends. CDR1 is MNHEY and CDR2 is SVGAGI in the germline V gene. CDR3 amino acids: CASILNSAEQYF. For the CDR3, the DNA is TGTGCCAGCATCCTCAACAGTGCCGAGCAGTACTTC.